Ten or more counts support the clone carrying this TCR beta chain. Its matching antigen is unknown. Healthy individuals of Caucasian origin from Russia, aged about 6 to 90, served as donors. The data were obtained in a study of blood T cells in healthy people across ages. Whole-study context: When template switching was applied, about one barcoded beta molecule was captured per two T cells.

Findings of the study overall: Shifts in expanded clonotypes may have been confounded by donor CMV status, which was unknown.

Next came a second PCR, run for about 7 to 12 cycles, which used a sample-barcoded 5' primer along with a J-beta primer mix. Every single cDNA molecule received a tag from a template-switch adaptor with 12 random nucleotides. MiXCR was run by TCRdb on the 5' RACE reads, yielding one entry per CDR3 protein. The table lists about 680,000 distinct CDR3 sequences, roughly 49% of them singletons. Per germline, CDR1 LNHNV and CDR2 YYDKDF (reference sequence). The germline V and J ends were trimmed by 1 base and 4 bases, with 20 bases remaining between them. The CDR3 contains 18 residues. The chain joins TRBV15 to TRBJ2-1; possible D gene TRBD1, 5 bases. The source material was blood. The source is an older woman in good health. The CDR3 sequence: CATSRVSPDSGQYNEQFF. The CDR3 DNA sequence: TGTGCCACCAGCAGAGTGAGCCCCGACAGTGGGCAGTACAATGAGCAGTTCTTC.